This TCR beta chain appears in the sequencing data of a study of identical twins. CDR1 and CDR2 (germline): DFQATT, SNEGSKA (reference sequence). This CDR3 spans 15 amino acids. The V segment lost 4 bases and the J segment 11 bases; nucleotides outside the gene matches: 17. The authors used template switching to add a universal primer site and gave cDNA unique molecular identifiers. TCRdb processed the 5' RACE reads anew with MiXCR; each CDR3 protein has one entry. The sample holds more than 350,000 distinct CDR3 sequences; about 9% are singletons and the top ten take more than 8%. Only a few counts were recorded for this clonotype. Its matching antigen is unknown. Findings and caveats of the study: Out-of-frame TCR alpha sharing in monozygotic twins exceeded recombination model predictions. Out-of-frame alpha sequences shared by twins showed excess low generation probability.

This rearrangement joins TRBV20-1 to TRBJ2-4; 7 bases line up with TRBD1. The sequencing sample was made of naive T cells sorted from blood. This clonotype was sampled from a woman between 50 and 59 years old in good health. In nucleotides, the CDR3 is TGCAGTGCTACGCCCCTTACAGGGGCTAATGAGGTTCAGTACTTC. This translates into CSATPLTGANEVQYF.